These 14 T cell receptor beta chains came from one sample sequenced in a study of T cells in Graves' hyperthyroidism and ophthalmopathy. The source material, RNA transcripts, was used to amplify TCR beta CDR3 regions. The HTBI primer set drove a first-round RT-PCR of the TCR CDR3. Each CDR3 protein is one row after TCRdb ran MiXCR on the multiplex PCR reads. The table lists hundreds of thousands of distinct CDR3 sequences, 35% to 45% of them singletons. The sample taken for sequencing was blood. These TCRs come from a man between 18 and 29 years old with Graves' hyperthyroidism.

This clonotype was seen at least ten times. The rearrangement links TRBV5-1 to TRBJ1-2; D perhaps matches TRBD1 (5 bases). Looked up from germline, CDR1 is SGHRS and CDR2 is YFSETQ. CDR3 length: 14 amino acids. Between the trimmed V and J ends, which lost 4 bases and 5 bases, there was a span of 15 bases. The CDR3 is CASSEQADPYGYTF. CDR3 DNA: TGCGCCAGCAGCGAACAGGCCGATCCTTATGGCTACACCTTC.

This clonotype has ten or more counts. V usage is TRBV20-1 and J usage is TRBJ2-7, with D possibly matching TRBD2 (5 bases). The germline CDR1 and CDR2 sequences are DFQATT and SNEGSKA (reference sequence). The CDR3 consists of 13 residues. V lost 3 bases and J lost 2, with 11 bases in between. The CDR3 DNA reads TGCAGTGCTAGGGACGTCGGGGCCTACGAGCAGTACTTC. Translated: CSARDVGAYEQYF.

As concerns this clonotype: Being one base from a much bigger clone, this may be a read error. The chain couples TRBV19 to TRBJ2-6; D unclear. CDR3 length equals 15 residues. Germline values: CDR1 LNHDA, CDR2 SQIVND (reference sequence). CDR3 sequence (DNA): TGTGCCAGTGGTATCGCAAGCTCTGGGGCCAACGTCCTGACTTTC. This sequence encodes CASGIASSGANVLTF.

A remark on this clonotype: A junction end diverges from the germline sequence, so it may reflect a read error. CDR3 amino acids: CASSLGGGSEKLLF. For the CDR3, the DNA is TGTGCCAGCAGCCTTGGTGGGGGGTCCGAAAAACTGCTTTTT. The chain employs TRBV7-8 and TRBJ1-4, with D maybe TRBD1 (5 bases). From germline, CDR1 is SGHVS and CDR2 FQNEAQ. This CDR3 has 14 residues.

The V call is TRBV19, the J call TRBJ1-2; D not resolved. Germline V CDR1 and CDR2: LNHDA, SQIVND (reference sequence). Trimming took off 7 bases at V and 2 bases at J, with 5 bases between the two ends. This CDR3 has 11 residues. The CDR3 DNA is TGTGCCAGTAAGGAGAACTATGGCTACACCTTC. This gives the protein CASKENYGYTF.

The chain couples TRBV28 to TRBJ2-7, with D maybe TRBD2 (6 bases). Per germline, CDR1 MDHEN and CDR2 SYDVKM. V lost 9 bases to trimming and J lost 0 bases, with 12 bases between them. This CDR3 comprises 13 residues. The CDR3 sequence is CASRDLSSYEQYF. The CDR3, as DNA: TGTGCCAGTAGGGACTTGAGCTCCTACGAGCAGTACTTC.

This clonotype turned up a few times. This chain connects TRBV6-8 to TRBJ2-5; D ambiguous. Germline CDR1 is MNHGY and CDR2 is SAAAGT. CDR3 length: 12 residues. Trimming removed 2 bases at V and 7 bases at J, with 8 bases between. CDR3: CASSYVKGTQYF. In DNA, the CDR3 is TGTGCCAGCAGTTACGTGAAGGGGACCCAGTACTTC.

The count of this clonotype is one. This may arise from a read error, as a much more abundant clone is one base away. This rearrangement joins TRBV19 to TRBJ1-6, with a possible D match to TRBD1 (5 bases). The CDR3 extends over 15 amino acids. Germline CDR1 and CDR2: LNHDA and SQIVND (reference sequence). The DNA of the CDR3 is TGTGCCGGTAGTATGGGCCACGGGGGAAATTCACCCCTCCACTTT. Translated: CAGSMGHGGNSPLHF.

This chain joins TRBV12-3 or TRBV12-4 and TRBJ2-2, with D unresolved. The CDR3 has 12 amino acids. V gave up 5 bases and J gave up 6 bases, with 7 bases separating them. CDR3 coding DNA: TGTGCCAGCAGTCACCTAGCCGGGGAGCTGTTTTTT. Translated: CASSHLAGELFF.

A note on this clonotype: Its ends do not fully match the called genes, so a read error is possible. J is TRBJ2-2 and V is TRBV5-1; D is perhaps TRBD2 (5 bases). The germline gives CDR1 SGHRS, CDR2 YFSETQ. The CDR3 covers 13 residues. The CDR3 bases are TGTGCCAGTAGTACCCACGCGGGCGGGGAGCTGTTTTTT. It codes for CASSTHAGGELFF.

The chain is built from TRBV7-6 and TRBJ1-2, with D maybe TRBD1 (5 bases). CDR3 size: 13 residues. V was shortened by 2 bases and J by 7 bases, with 11 bases between the two germline ends. Germline-derived CDR1 and CDR2 are SGHVS and FNYEAQ. The CDR3 here is CASSLLGGGGYTF. CDR3 DNA sequence: TGTGCCAGCAGCTTACTTGGGGGGGGTGGCTACACCTTC.

The chain combines TRBV6-6 with TRBJ1-3; D ambiguous. The CDR3 is 14 residues long. Germline V lookup: CDR1 MNHNY, CDR2 SVGAGI (reference sequence). V was shortened by 5 bases and J by 7 bases, with 15 bases between the two germline ends. CDR3 sequence reads: CASSEMTRRNTIYF. Here the CDR3 DNA reads TGTGCCAGCAGTGAAATGACAAGGAGGAACACCATATATTTT.

The chain carries TRBV9 and TRBJ2-5; 9 positions agree with TRBD1. This CDR3 contains 15 residues. V shed 0 bases and J 4 bases; nucleotides not matched to a gene: 4. Germline assignment: CDR1 SGDLS and CDR2 YYNGEE. In nucleotides, the CDR3 is TGTGCCAGCAGCGTAGTCCCGGACAGGGGAGAGACCCAGTACTTC. This codes for CASSVVPDRGETQYF.

This clonotype showed up many times. V is TRBV12-3 or TRBV12-4 and J is TRBJ2-7; 12 bases agree with TRBD2. V gave up 5 bases and J gave up 2 bases; unmatched junction bases: 7. CDR3 size: 16 residues. The CDR3 DNA sequence: TGTGCCAGCAGTCCAAGGACTAGCGGGGATCCCTACGAGCAGTACTTC. Translating it yields CASSPRTSGDPYEQYF.